The 15 T cell receptor beta chains given below trace back to one sample, sequenced in a study of tumor-infiltrating lymphocytes in primary liver carcinoma. With a constant-region primer, TCR beta cDNA was made from 400 to 550 ng of total RNA. ARM-PCR, slightly modified, supplied the TCR beta libraries through three nested multiplex PCR rounds. Primers for the first two PCR rounds were TRBV1-TRBV30 forward primers and a C-beta reverse primer (10 cycles per round). TCRdb called the multiplex PCR reads again in MiXCR, with one record for every CDR3 protein. The repertoire holds over 100,000 distinct CDR3 sequences, with around 70% as singletons. Investigators took RNA and DNA out together from roughly 21-30 mg of unsorted bulk tissue. Sequenced input: tumor-adjacent normal liver tissue. Receptor source: a woman aged 55-75 years with primary liver carcinoma and hepatitis B virus infection.

With respect to this clonotype: Germline and junction disagree at one end, which may indicate a read error. This rearrangement joins TRBV29-1 to TRBJ1-1; TRBD1 might be the D (6 bases). The CDR3 consists of 14 residues. Germline values: CDR1 SQVTM, CDR2 ANQGSEA. CDR3 residues: CSVVSGQLNTEALF. CDR3 DNA: TGCAGCGTTGTGTCGGGACAACTGAACACAGAAGCTCTCTTT. Supplemented by reference TRBV29-1 and TRBJ1-1, the full variable domain reads SAVISQKPSRDICQRGTSLTIQCQVDSQVTMMFWYRQQPGQSLTLIATANQGSEATYESGFVIDKFPISRPNLTFSTLTVSNMSPEDSSIYLCSVVSGQLNTEALFGQGTRLTVV.

Concerning this clonotype itself: This likely comes from a read error, as the CDR3 has no conserved phenylalanine or tryptophan at its end. The chain employs TRBV4-1 and TRBJ2-7, with TRBD1 as a possible D gene (5 bases). This CDR3 spans 15 amino acids. Germline assignment: CDR1 MGHRA and CDR2 YSYEKL. V shed 3 bases and J shed 4 bases, with 16 bases lying between them. CDR3 sequence (DNA): TGCGCCAGCAGCCAGATTTTTCGACAGACATACGAGCAGTACTAC. Translated: CASSQIFRQTYEQYY.

Many counts were recorded for this clonotype. The chain combines TRBV28 with TRBJ1-1; unclear D gene. Trimming shortened V by 6 bases and J by 7 bases, and 12 bases separated the two germline ends. This CDR3 has 12 residues. Germline V lookup: CDR1 MDHEN, CDR2 SYDVKM. The CDR3 DNA reads TGTGCCAGCAGACCAACAGTGAATGAAGCTTTCTTT. Residues: CASRPTVNEAFF.

This chain links TRBV11-2 with TRBJ2-2; 9 bases map to TRBD2. The CDR3 totals 19 residues. Trimming cost V 11 bases and J 5 bases; bases outside gene matches: 24. The germline V gene encodes CDR1 SGHAT and CDR2 FQNNGV. The CDR3 sequence: CACCPDLGTSRMGTGELFF. In nucleotides, the CDR3 is TGTGCCTGCTGCCCCGACCTCGGGACTAGCAGGATGGGGACCGGGGAGCTGTTTTTT.

As for this clonotype: A read error is possible here, since a much larger clone lies one base away. The conserved phenylalanine or tryptophan is not found at the CDR3 terminus, so this likely reflects a read error. Because the CDR3's place on the DNA is in doubt, the DNA is left out and the CDR3 is given as listed by TCRdb. This chain uses TRBV1 with TRBJ2-7; TRBD1, the D gene given by the table, was not confirmed from the DNA. TRBV1 is reported as a pseudogene. The CDR3 has 15 amino acids, counting both end residues. CDR3 sequence reads: CTSSQGAGGYYEQYC.

On this clonotype: A single base separates this from a much larger clone, so it may be a read error. The genes are TRBV11-2 and TRBJ1-5; perhaps TRBD1 as D (6 bases). The CDR3 is 13 residues long. The germline V gene encodes CDR1 SGHAT and CDR2 FQNNGV. CDR3: CASRGQINEPQHF. CDR3 nucleotides: TGTGCCAGCAGAGGACAGATCAATGAGCCCCAGCATTTT.

On this clonotype: A much more abundant neighbour one base away suggests this may be a read error. The rearrangement joins TRBV7-8 to TRBJ1-2; tentative D call: TRBD1 (6 bases). The CDR3 length is 16 residues. Between the trimmed V and J ends, which lost 2 bases and 6 bases, there was a span of 19 bases. Germline V gene data show CDR1 as SGHVS and CDR2 as FQNEAQ. The CDR3 spells CASSLNRVESGHGYTF. The CDR3 DNA is TGTGCCAGCAGCTTAAACAGGGTGGAAAGCGGCCATGGCTACACCTTC.

Points on this clonotype: This may be a read error: a much more frequent sequence differs by one nucleotide. V gene TRBV10-2 combines with J gene TRBJ1-4; a weak D match, TRBD1 (6 bases). Germline V lookup: CDR1 WSHSY, CDR2 SAAADI. CDR3 size: 12 residues. The CDR3 DNA is TGCACCAGCAGTAAGGACAGCCAAAAACTGTTTTTT. Protein: CTSSKDSQKLFF.

As regards this clonotype: One junction end disagrees with the germline gene, perhaps due to a read error. The chain is built from TRBV5-5 and TRBJ1-1, with D uncertain. The CDR3 is made up of 15 amino acids. Germline-derived CDR1 and CDR2 are SGHKS and YYEKEE (reference sequence). The CDR3 spells CASILAHSVNTEAFF. In DNA form, the CDR3 reads TGTGCCAGCATCTTGGCACATAGCGTAAACACTGAAGCTTTCTTT. Complete variable domain (other parts from reference TRBV5-5 and TRBJ1-1): DAGVTQSPTHLIKTRGQQVTLRCSPISGHKSVSWYQQVLGQGPQFIFQYYEKEERGRGNFPDRFSARQFPNYSSELNVNALLLGDSALYLCASILAHSVNTEAFFGQGTRLTVV.

With regard to this clonotype: This is likely a read error, given that the CDR3 carries no conserved phenylalanine or tryptophan at its end. This chain joins TRBV4-2 and TRBJ2-7; 8 nucleotides line up with TRBD1. The germline CDR1 and CDR2 sequences are LGHNA and YNFKEQ. The CDR3 contains 16 residues. CDR3 DNA sequence: TGTGCGAGCAGCCAGGCCCTGGGACAGGCTTCCTACGAGCAGTACCTC. It translates to CASSQALGQASYEQYL.

A note on this clonotype: In this CDR3 the conserved last residue, phenylalanine or tryptophan, is missing, so a read error is likely. Because the CDR3's place on the DNA is in doubt, the DNA is left out and the CDR3 is given as listed by TCRdb. The chain is built from TRBV29-1 and TRBJ2-7. Germline-derived CDR1 and CDR2 are SQVTM and ANQGSEA. The CDR3 is 11 amino acids long, termini counted. CDR3 sequence reads: CSVELGYEQYS.

On this clonotype itself: No conserved phenylalanine or tryptophan is present at the end of the CDR3, so a read error is the likely explanation. This chain links TRBV4-1 with TRBJ2-1; D call uncertain. The CDR3 is 12 residues long. Per germline, CDR1 MGHRA and CDR2 YSYEKL. CDR3 sequence: CANSEGPGEQFL. CDR3 nucleotide sequence: TGCGCCAACAGCGAAGGACCGGGTGAGCAGTTCTTG.

As concerns this clonotype: A read error may produce the germline difference seen at one junction end. The chain employs TRBV7-8 and TRBJ2-2; possibly TRBD2 for D (6 bases). The CDR3 spans 17 residues. The germline CDR1 and CDR2 sequences are SGHVS and FQNEAQ. CDR3 nucleotide sequence: TGTGCCAGCAGCTTAGCGTCGGGGTTTGGGGTCACCGGGGGGCTGTTTTTT. Translation: CASSLASGFGVTGGLFF.

Comments on this clonotype: Given the absence of the conserved phenylalanine or tryptophan at the CDR3 end, a read error is likely. J is TRBJ2-7 and V is TRBV5-5, with unresolved D. From germline, CDR1 is SGHKS and CDR2 YYEKEE (reference sequence). Trimming took off 0 bases at V and 2 bases at J, with 21 bases between the two ends. The CDR3 consists of 18 residues. Here the CDR3 DNA reads TGTGCCAGCAGCTTGGGGGGAAGACTTCCCGGGTGCGCCTACGAGCAGTACTAC. Amino acid sequence: CASSLGGRLPGCAYEQYY.

Details on this clonotype: Mismatch with germline at one junction end may stem from a read error. V gene TRBV11-2 combines with J gene TRBJ2-3; no reliable D call. Germline-derived CDR1 and CDR2 are SGHAT and FQNNGV. The CDR3 runs 15 residues. In DNA form, the CDR3 reads TGTGCCTGCAGTTTAATACCCTGCGCTACAGATACGCAGTATTTT. Its translation is CACSLIPCATDTQYF.